One sample yielded the 24 T cell receptor beta chains listed below, sequenced in a study of vaccination and CD4 T cells after COVID-19. CD4+ T cells that had been cultured provided DNA sequenced with the Oncomine TCR Beta short-read assay. TCRdb passed the PCR reads through MiXCR, listing each CDR3 protein once. The sample contains about 18,000 distinct CDR3 sequences, roughly 51% of which appear only once. Treatment of the sample: roughly ten-day PBMC culture with coronavirus spike peptide pools or control peptides (ViraFEST assay). No cognate antigen is known for these TCRs. Sequencing was performed on CD4+ T cells from blood, cultured in vitro. The source is a human donor who had recovered from COVID-19.

This clonotype has a single count. The chain is built from TRBV6-1 and TRBJ2-7; maybe TRBD2 (6 bases). V gave up 8 bases and J gave up 4 bases, with 18 bases separating them. The CDR3 length is 14 residues. Germline-derived CDR1 and CDR2 are MNHNS and SASEGT. The DNA for the CDR3 is TGTGCCAGCTACTCTAGCGAAACTGGGTACGAGCAGTACTTC. Translation: CASYSSETGYEQYF.

The sample holds one count of this clonotype. The rearrangement joins TRBV5-1 to TRBJ1-1; D is unresolved. The CDR3 runs to 13 residues. Germline CDR1 is SGHRS and CDR2 is YFSETQ. Trimming left V 4 bases short and J 1 base short, with 8 bases between. The CDR3, as DNA: TGCGCCAGCAGCACCTCAGGGAACACTGAAGCTTTCTTT. Translated, it gives CASSTSGNTEAFF.

A few counts support this clonotype. The J gene is TRBJ2-5, the V gene TRBV6-1; 8 bases fit TRBD2. The CDR3 is 16 residues long. Germline assignment: CDR1 MNHNS and CDR2 SASEGT. V lost 7 bases to trimming and J lost 4 bases; unmatched junction nucleotides: 14. The CDR3 DNA reads TGTGCCAGCACCCCGGGGGGGGGGAACTTTGGAGAGACCCAGTACTTC. Translating it yields CASTPGGGNFGETQYF.

V usage is TRBV5-1 and J usage is TRBJ1-1, with 11 bases identical to TRBD1. CDR3 length: 14 residues. Per germline, CDR1 SGHRS and CDR2 YFSETQ. The trim removed 0 bases at V and 7 bases at J, leaving 2 bases unmatched. The CDR3 spells CASSLGTGGLEAFF. DNA for the CDR3: TGCGCCAGCAGCTTGGGGACAGGGGGCCTTGAAGCTTTCTTT. The variable domain in full, with the rest retrieved from reference TRBV5-1 and TRBJ1-1, is KAGVTQTPRYLIKTRGQQVTLSCSPISGHRSVSWYQQTPGQGLQFLFEYFSETQRNKGNFPGRFSGRQFSNSRSEMNVSTLELGDSALYLCASSLGTGGLEAFFGQGTRLTVV.

V gene TRBV6-1 combines with J gene TRBJ2-7; TRBD2 matches at 8 bases. After removal of 0 bases from V and 3 bases from J, the junction contained 13 bases not matched to a gene. The CDR3 contains 18 residues. Germline CDR1 and CDR2: MNHNS and SASEGT. The CDR3 spells CASSEALPGRGGGYEQYF. The CDR3 DNA reads TGTGCCAGCAGTGAAGCGCTTCCAGGTCGGGGGGGGGGCTACGAGCAGTACTTC.

This rearrangement joins TRBV5-4 to TRBJ2-7; 7 bases are a match to TRBD1. CDR3 length equals 13 residues. Looked up from germline, CDR1 is SGHNT and CDR2 is YYREEE (reference sequence). J gave up 4 bases and V 9 bases, and 10 bases lay outside the gene matches. In DNA, the CDR3 is TGTGCCACCCGGACAGGCGGACGGTACGAGCAGTACTTC. Encoded protein: CATRTGGRYEQYF.

The chain employs TRBV6-5 and TRBJ2-3; 9 bases are shared with TRBD2. With 0 bases clipped from V and 2 bases from J, the junction kept 6 bases outside the gene matches. This CDR3 has 17 residues. Germline-derived CDR1 and CDR2 are MNHEY and SVGAGI. CDR3 coding DNA: TGTGCCAGCAGTTACTCCAGAGTAGCGGGGGTCACAGATACGCAGTATTTT. It encodes CASSYSRVAGVTDTQYF.

DNA for the CDR3: TGCAGTGCTCAGAGGACTAGCGGGAAGGATGAGCAGTTCTTC. Amino acids: CSAQRTSGKDEQFF. The chain joins TRBV20-1 to TRBJ2-1, with TRBD2 matching 12 bases. Per the germline V gene, CDR1 is DFQATT and CDR2 is SNEGSKA (reference sequence). The CDR3 length is 14 residues. J lost 8 bases, V lost 5 bases, and 7 bases had no gene match.

The chain links TRBV19 to TRBJ1-1; D is undetermined. In germline, CDR1 is LNHDA, CDR2 SQIVND (reference sequence). There are 12 residues in the CDR3. The V gene lost 3 bases and the J gene lost 0 bases, with 2 bases spanning the gap. The CDR3 is CASSILNTEAFF. For the CDR3, the DNA is TGTGCCAGTAGTATCCTGAACACTGAAGCTTTCTTT.

This clonotype came up once. A read error may account for a junction end that differs from germline. V and J are TRBV7-9 and TRBJ1-2, with 7 bases lining up with TRBD1. This CDR3 spans 14 amino acids. Germline CDR1 reads SEHNR; CDR2 reads FQNEAQ (reference sequence). The CDR3 reads CASSYGQAYYGYTF. CDR3 sequence (DNA): TGCGCCAGCAGCTACGGACAGGCTTACTATGGCTACACCTTC.

This clonotype was observed a handful of times. CDR3 coding DNA: TGTGCCAGCAGTTACGCGGGAATCCGCAATGAGCAGTTCTTC. Translation: CASSYAGIRNEQFF. The chain combines TRBV6-5 with TRBJ2-1; maybe TRBD2 (6 bases). Trimming pared 2 bases from V and 6 bases from J, leaving 11 bases between. CDR1 MNHEY and CDR2 SVGAGI come from the germline V gene. CDR3 size: 14 residues.

The chain couples TRBV6-1 to TRBJ1-3; the D is unclear. The ends were cut back, 11 bases at V and 7 bases at J, with 18 bases in the middle. The CDR3 is 13 amino acids. From germline, CDR1 is MNHNS and CDR2 SASEGT. Here the CDR3 reads CAGVDLVGNTIYF. CDR3 coding DNA: TGTGCCGGTGTGGACCTTGTTGGGAACACCATATATTTT.

This rearrangement joins TRBV11-3 to TRBJ2-7; no firm D call. The CDR3 loop spans 14 amino acids. V was clipped by 2 bases and J by 2 bases, with 10 bases between them. Germline assignment: CDR1 SGHNT and CDR2 YENEEA. The CDR3 reads CASSLQVGTYEQYF. The DNA for the CDR3 is TGTGCCAGCAGCTTACAGGTTGGAACCTACGAGCAGTACTTC. Supplemented by reference TRBV11-3 and TRBJ2-7, the full variable domain reads EAGVVQSPRYKIIEKKQPVAFWCNPISGHNTLYWYLQNLGQGPELLIRYENEEAVDDSQLPKDRFSAERLKGVDSTLKIQPAELGDSAVYLCASSLQVGTYEQYFGPGTRLTVT.

This clonotype has just a few counts. The chain recombines TRBV24-1 with TRBJ1-2; D is perhaps TRBD1 (5 bases). Deletions cut 4 bases from V and 3 bases from J, with 11 bases between. The CDR3 totals 14 residues. Germline CDR1 is KGHDR and CDR2 is SFDVKD. The CDR3 DNA is TGTGCCACCAGTGAATCGGGACGGGACTATGGCTACACCTTC. Residues: CATSESGRDYGYTF.

This chain joins TRBV7-9 and TRBJ2-7; 8 nucleotides align to TRBD2. Germline V lookup: CDR1 SEHNR, CDR2 FQNEAQ (reference sequence). The CDR3 spans 13 residues. Germline trimming cut 5 bases from V and 2 bases from J; bases unmatched to any gene: 2. CDR3 nucleotides: TGTGCCAGCAGCCCCGGGGGGGCCTACGAGCAGTACTTC. This translates into CASSPGGAYEQYF. Supplemented by reference TRBV7-9 and TRBJ2-7, the full variable domain reads DTGVSQNPRHKITKRGQNVTFRCDPISEHNRLYWYRQTLGQGPEFLTYFQNEAQLEKSRLLSDRFSAERPKGSFSTLEIQRTEQGDSAMYLCASSPGGAYEQYFGPGTRLTVT.

The J gene is TRBJ2-3, the V gene TRBV24-1; D may match TRBD1 or TRBD2 (5 bases each). This CDR3 is built from 18 residues. V was pared by 3 bases and J by 2 bases, with 20 bases between. CDR1 KGHDR and CDR2 SFDVKD come from the germline V gene. CDR3 nucleotide sequence: TGTGCCACCAGTGATCCCTCGGGGACCGGAAGACTCACAGATACGCAGTATTTT. Its translation: CATSDPSGTGRLTDTQYF.

This clonotype has more than one count but fewer than ten. The V call is TRBV10-2, the J call TRBJ1-2; D may be TRBD1 (6 bases). CDR1 and CDR2 from the germline V gene are WSHSY and SAAADI. CDR3 length: 14 amino acids. V was shortened by 10 bases and J by 1 base, with 16 bases between the two germline ends. Here the CDR3 reads CATLSGAHNYGYTF. For the CDR3, the DNA is TGCGCCACTCTCTCAGGGGCTCATAACTATGGCTACACCTTC.

The rearrangement links TRBV10-3 to TRBJ2-1; D uncertain. Germline-derived CDR1 and CDR2 are ENHRY and SYGVKD. V lost 3 bases to trimming and J lost 6 bases, with 9 bases between them. This CDR3 is built from 13 residues. Written as DNA, the CDR3 is TGTGCCATCAGTGAAGCTACACCCAATGAGCAGTTCTTC. It encodes CAISEATPNEQFF.

The V and J genes are TRBV15 and TRBJ2-3; 9 bases are shared with TRBD2. The CDR3 sequence is 19 residues long. J lost 6 bases, V lost 0 bases, and 16 bases had no gene match. Germline CDR1 LNHNV, CDR2 YYDKDF (reference sequence). CDR3 coding DNA: TGTGCCACCAGCAGAGATTCTGAGCTTGGTAGCGGGAGAATGGATACGCAGTATTTT. Translating gives CATSRDSELGSGRMDTQYF.

This clonotype was recorded once. The chain couples TRBV18 to TRBJ2-2; unclear D gene. Germline V gene data show CDR1 as KGHSH and CDR2 as LQKENI. The V end was cut by 6 bases, the J end by 1 base, with 12 bases between. The CDR3 contains 15 residues. The CDR3 loop reads CASSRPSLNTGELFF. For the CDR3, the DNA is TGTGCCAGCTCCCGACCTAGTCTGAACACCGGGGAGCTGTTTTTT.

The chain employs TRBV27 and TRBJ1-2; no definite D call. V lost 7 bases and J lost 3, with 18 bases in between. The V gene's germline CDR1 is MNHEY and CDR2 SMNVEV (reference sequence). The CDR3 covers 15 residues. CDR3 loop: CASTLRAHGDYGYTF. In nucleotides, the CDR3 is TGTGCCAGCACCCTTAGGGCGCATGGGGACTATGGCTACACCTTC.

The sample holds a few counts of this clonotype. This chain uses TRBV2 with TRBJ2-5; tentatively, D is TRBD1 (6 bases). CDR3 length: 13 amino acids. Per the germline V gene, CDR1 is SNHLY and CDR2 is FYNNEI. V was clipped by 6 bases and J by 2 bases, with 10 bases between them. In nucleotides, the CDR3 is TGTGCCAGCAGCACCGACAGGCAAGAGACCCAGTACTTC. It translates to CASSTDRQETQYF.

This clonotype was detected once. The CDR3 is CSAEDTPLYNEQFF. CDR3 DNA: TGCAGTGCTGAGGACACCCCGCTTTACAATGAGCAGTTCTTC. The chain employs TRBV20-1 and TRBJ2-1; TRBD1 might be the D (5 bases). Germline V lookup: CDR1 DFQATT, CDR2 SNEGSKA (reference sequence). Trimming pared 5 bases from V and 4 bases from J, leaving 15 bases between. The CDR3 has 14 residues.

The chain joins TRBV30 to TRBJ2-2; TRBD2 is a possible D gene (6 bases). V lost 0 bases and J lost 6, with 8 bases in between. The CDR3 consists of 13 residues. Germline V CDR1 and CDR2: GTSNPN, SVGIG (reference sequence). The CDR3 nucleotides are TGTGCCTGGAGTGTAGGGAGGTCCGGGGAGCTGTTTTTT. Encoded protein: CAWSVGRSGELFF. Full variable domain (outside the CDR3, taken from reference TRBV30 and TRBJ2-2): SQTIHQWPATLVQPVGSPLSLECTVEGTSNPNLYWYRQAAGRGLQLLFYSVGIGQISSEVPQNLSASRPQDRQFILSSKKLLLSDSGFYLCAWSVGRSGELFFGEGSRLTVL.